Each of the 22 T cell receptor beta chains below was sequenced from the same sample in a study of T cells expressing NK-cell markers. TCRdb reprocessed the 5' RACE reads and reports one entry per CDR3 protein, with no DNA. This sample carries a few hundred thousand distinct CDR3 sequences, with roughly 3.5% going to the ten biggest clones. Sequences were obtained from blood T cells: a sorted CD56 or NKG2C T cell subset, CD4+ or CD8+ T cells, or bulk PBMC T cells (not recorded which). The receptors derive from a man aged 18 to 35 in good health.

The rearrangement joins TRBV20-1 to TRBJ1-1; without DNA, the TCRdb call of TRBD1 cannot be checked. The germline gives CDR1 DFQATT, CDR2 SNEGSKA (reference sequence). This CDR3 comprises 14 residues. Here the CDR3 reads CSARDPRAGEEAFF.

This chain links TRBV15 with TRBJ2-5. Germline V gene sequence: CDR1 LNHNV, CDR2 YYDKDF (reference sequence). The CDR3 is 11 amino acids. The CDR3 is CATAAKETQYF.

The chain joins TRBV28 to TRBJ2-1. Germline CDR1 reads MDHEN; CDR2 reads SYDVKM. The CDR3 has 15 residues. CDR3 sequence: CASSLSLSERNEQFF. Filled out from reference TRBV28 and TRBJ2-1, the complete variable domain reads DVKVTQSSRYLVKRTGEKVFLECVQDMDHENMFWYRQDPGLGLRLIYFSYDVKMKEKGDIPEGYSVSREKKERFSLILESASTNQTSMYLCASSLSLSERNEQFFGPGTRLTVL.

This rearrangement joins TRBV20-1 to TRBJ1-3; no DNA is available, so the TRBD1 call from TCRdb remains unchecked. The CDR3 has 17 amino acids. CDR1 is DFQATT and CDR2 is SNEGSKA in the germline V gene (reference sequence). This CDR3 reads CSAQGQTVKFSGNTIYF.

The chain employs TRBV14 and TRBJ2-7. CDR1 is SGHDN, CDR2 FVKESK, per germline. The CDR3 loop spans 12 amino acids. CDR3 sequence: CASSQVPYEQYF. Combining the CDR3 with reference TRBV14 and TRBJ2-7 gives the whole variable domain EAGVTQFPSHSVIEKGQTVTLRCDPISGHDNLYWYRRVMGKEIKFLLHFVKESKQDESGMPNNRFLAERTGGTYSTLKVQPAELEDSGVYFCASSQVPYEQYFGPGTRLTVT.

This chain's CDR3 is CASSLGSNSGNTIYF. The V gene is TRBV7-8, the J gene TRBJ1-3. CDR1 and CDR2 (germline): SGHVS, FQNEAQ. This CDR3 region has 15 residues.

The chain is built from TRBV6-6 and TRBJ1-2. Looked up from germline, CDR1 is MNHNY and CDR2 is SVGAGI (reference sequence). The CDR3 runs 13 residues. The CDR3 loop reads CASSLQRNYGYTF.

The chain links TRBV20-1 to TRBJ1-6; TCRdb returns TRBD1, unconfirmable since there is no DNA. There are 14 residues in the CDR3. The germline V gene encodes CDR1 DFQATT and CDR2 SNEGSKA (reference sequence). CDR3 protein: CSAKIPGWNSPLHF.

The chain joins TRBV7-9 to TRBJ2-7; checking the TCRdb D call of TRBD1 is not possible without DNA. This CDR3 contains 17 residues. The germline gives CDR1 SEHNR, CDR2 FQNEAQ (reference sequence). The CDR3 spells CASSLWGGTGASYEQYF.

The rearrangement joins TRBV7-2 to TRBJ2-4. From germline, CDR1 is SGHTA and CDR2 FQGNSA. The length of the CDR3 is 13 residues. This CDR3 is CASSVLDRDIQYF.

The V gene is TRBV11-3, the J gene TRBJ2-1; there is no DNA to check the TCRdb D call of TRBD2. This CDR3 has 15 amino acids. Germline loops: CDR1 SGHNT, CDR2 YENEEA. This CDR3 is CASSRGLAVDNEQFF.

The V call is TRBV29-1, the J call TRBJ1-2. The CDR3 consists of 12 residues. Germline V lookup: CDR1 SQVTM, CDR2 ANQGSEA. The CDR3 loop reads CSVEGSGYGYTF.

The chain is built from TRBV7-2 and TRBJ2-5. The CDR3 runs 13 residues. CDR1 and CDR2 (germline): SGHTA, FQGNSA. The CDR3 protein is CASSLSGEETQYF. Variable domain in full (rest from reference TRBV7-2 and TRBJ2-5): GAGVSQSPSNKVTEKGKDVELRCDPISGHTALYWYRQSLGQGLEFLIYFQGNSAPDKSGLPSDRFSAERTGGSVSTLTIQRTQQEDSAVYLCASSLSGEETQYFGPGTRLLVL.

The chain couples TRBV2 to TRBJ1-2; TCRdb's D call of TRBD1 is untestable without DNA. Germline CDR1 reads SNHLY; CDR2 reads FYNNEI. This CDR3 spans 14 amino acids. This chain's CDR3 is CASTRDRDDYGYTF.

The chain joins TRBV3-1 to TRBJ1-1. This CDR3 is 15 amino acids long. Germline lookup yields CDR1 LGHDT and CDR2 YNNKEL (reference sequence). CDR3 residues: CASSRSPTDLTEAFF.

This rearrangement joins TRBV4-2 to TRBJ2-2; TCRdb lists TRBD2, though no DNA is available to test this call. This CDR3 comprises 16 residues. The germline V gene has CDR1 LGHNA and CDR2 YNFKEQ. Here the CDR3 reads CASSTGAGGEEGELFF.

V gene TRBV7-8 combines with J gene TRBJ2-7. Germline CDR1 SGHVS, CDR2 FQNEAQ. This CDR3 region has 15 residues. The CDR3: CASSLALDSSYEQYF.

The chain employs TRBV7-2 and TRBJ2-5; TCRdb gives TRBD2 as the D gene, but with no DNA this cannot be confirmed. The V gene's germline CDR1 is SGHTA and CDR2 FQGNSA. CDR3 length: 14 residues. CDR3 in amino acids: CASSDTRSQETQYF.

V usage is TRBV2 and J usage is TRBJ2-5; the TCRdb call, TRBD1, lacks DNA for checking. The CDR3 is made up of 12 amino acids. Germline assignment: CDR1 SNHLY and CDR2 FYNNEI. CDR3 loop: CASSDGTVTQYF.

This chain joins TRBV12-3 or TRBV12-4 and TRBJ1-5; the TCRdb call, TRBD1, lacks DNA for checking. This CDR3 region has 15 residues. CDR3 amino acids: CASSYDRGGNQPQHF.

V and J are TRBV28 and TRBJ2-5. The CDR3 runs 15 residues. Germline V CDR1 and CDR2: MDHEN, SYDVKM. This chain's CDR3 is CASSLLGQEEETQYF.

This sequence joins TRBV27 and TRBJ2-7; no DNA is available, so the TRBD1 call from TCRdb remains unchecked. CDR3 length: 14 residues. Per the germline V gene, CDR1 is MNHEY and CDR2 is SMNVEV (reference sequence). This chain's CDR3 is CASSPGQGAREQYF.